A single sample gave rise to the 30 T cell receptor beta chains below, sequenced in a study of identical twins. TCRdb reprocessed the 5' RACE reads via MiXCR and lists one record per CDR3 protein. The sample shows under 900,000 distinct CDR3 sequences, 9% to 15% of them seen only once. This sample also appeared in a second study, on yellow fever vaccine responses in identical twins.

The sequencing input was PBMCs. These receptors were obtained from a young woman in good health.

This clonotype was counted between two and nine times. This chain uses TRBV10-3 with TRBJ2-3; 13 bases are shared with TRBD2. The CDR3 is made up of 17 amino acids. V shed 6 bases, J shed 0 bases, and the junction held 6 bases outside the gene matches. Germline V gene lookup returns CDR1 ENHRY and CDR2 SYGVKD. CDR3 DNA sequence: TGTGCCATCAGCGGACTAGCGGGAGCTACTAGCACAGATACGCAGTATTTT. This sequence encodes CAISGLAGATSTDTQYF.

This clonotype was observed a few times. The V and J genes are TRBV27 and TRBJ2-1, with 9 bases matching TRBD1. Germline V gene data show CDR1 as MNHEY and CDR2 as SMNVEV (reference sequence). Trimming removed 6 bases from V and 4 bases from J; junction bases left unmatched: 7. The CDR3 length is 15 residues. As DNA, the CDR3 is TGTGCCAGCAGGACGGGACAGGGCTCTTACAATGAGCAGTTCTTC. Protein product: CASRTGQGSYNEQFF.

In this sample, this clonotype turned up many times. The V gene is TRBV12-3 or TRBV12-4, the J gene TRBJ2-1, with TRBD1 identical over 9 bases. V shed 5 bases, J shed 14 bases, and the junction held 7 bases outside the gene matches. The CDR3 has 12 residues. CDR3 coding DNA: TGTGCCAGCAGTCGAACGACAGGGGGAGAGTTCTTC. Its protein product is CASSRTTGGEFF.

This clonotype was seen many times. V and J are TRBV7-7 and TRBJ2-2; D is perhaps TRBD2 (5 bases). This CDR3 is built from 15 residues. V dropped 1 base and J dropped 2 bases, with 8 bases sitting between them. Germline values: CDR1 SSHAT, CDR2 FNYEAQ (reference sequence). Written as DNA, the CDR3 is TGTGCCAGCAGCTTAGTTGGAGGAAACACCGGGGAGCTGTTTTTT. Protein sequence: CASSLVGGNTGELFF.

J is TRBJ1-1 and V is TRBV12-3 or TRBV12-4; perhaps TRBD1 as D (5 bases). Trimming removed 3 bases at V and 3 bases at J, with 17 bases between. CDR3 size: 16 residues. In nucleotides, the CDR3 is TGTGCCAGCAGTTTGGAGAGGGGAGGGTTCTACACTGAAGCTTTCTTT. Its translation is CASSLERGGFYTEAFF.

The gene calls are TRBV29-1 and TRBJ2-1; 7 bases agree with TRBD1. The CDR3 extends over 15 amino acids. V shed 6 bases and J 4 bases; nucleotides not matched to a gene: 12. In germline, CDR1 is SQVTM, CDR2 ANQGSEA. The CDR3: CSVLGLTGIYNEQFF. CDR3 nucleotide sequence: TGCAGCGTCCTCGGCCTGACAGGGATATACAATGAGCAGTTCTTC.

About this clonotype itself: Since the CDR3 does not end with the conserved phenylalanine or tryptophan, this likely comes from a read error. The chain recombines TRBV28 with TRBJ2-7; D is unresolved. CDR3 size: 14 residues. Germline-derived CDR1 and CDR2 are MDHEN and SYDVKM. With 6 bases removed from V and 5 bases from J, the gap between germline ends came to 17 bases. CDR3 amino acids: CASSQLSPEDEQYI. Written as DNA, the CDR3 is TGTGCCAGCAGCCAATTATCGCCCGAAGACGAGCAGTACATC.

This clonotype was picked up a small number of times. The chain carries TRBV20-1 and TRBJ2-7, with 10 positions matching TRBD2. The V gene's germline CDR1 is DFQATT and CDR2 SNEGSKA (reference sequence). This CDR3 has 14 residues. The ends lost 2 bases at V and 3 bases at J; junction bases unmatched: 4. CDR3 sequence: CSARTGTSVYEQYF. CDR3 nucleotides: TGCAGTGCTAGAACCGGGACTAGCGTCTACGAGCAGTACTTC.

The chain combines TRBV11-2 with TRBJ2-7; no reliable D call. The CDR3 is 16 amino acids. With 3 bases removed from V and 4 bases from J, the gap between germline ends came to 19 bases. From germline, CDR1 is SGHAT and CDR2 FQNNGV. Here the CDR3 reads CASSLLPTQRPYEQYV. DNA for the CDR3: TGTGCCAGCAGCTTGCTTCCGACACAAAGACCTTACGAGCAGTACGTC.

This clonotype turned up a few times. The genes are TRBV10-3 and TRBJ2-3; TRBD2 might be the D (5 bases). The CDR3 totals 16 residues. The V end was cut by 2 bases, the J end by 0 bases, with 12 bases between. CDR1 ENHRY and CDR2 SYGVKD come from the germline V gene. CDR3: CAISEGWSGSTDTQYF. DNA of the CDR3: TGTGCCATCAGTGAGGGATGGAGCGGTAGCACAGATACGCAGTATTTT.

The J gene is TRBJ1-4, the V gene TRBV2; TRBD1 is a possible D gene (5 bases). Trimming left V 3 bases short and J 7 bases short, with 12 bases between. The CDR3 consists of 14 residues. Germline V gene data show CDR1 as SNHLY and CDR2 as FYNNEI. DNA of the CDR3: TGTGCCAGCAGTGATAAGGGGTTTGTTGAAAAACTGTTTTTT. Its protein product is CASSDKGFVEKLFF. Full variable domain (missing parts from reference TRBV2 and TRBJ1-4): EPEVTQTPSHQVTQMGQEVILRCVPISNHLYFYWYRQILGQKVEFLVSFYNNEISEKSEIFDDQFSVERPDGSNFTLKIRSTKLEDSAMYFCASSDKGFVEKLFFGSGTQLSVL.

Many counts were recorded for this clonotype. This rearrangement joins TRBV5-5 to TRBJ2-1, with 9 nucleotides matching TRBD1. V was clipped by 5 bases and J by 6 bases; unmatched bases: 3. The CDR3 is 13 residues long. Germline V gives CDR1 SGHKS, CDR2 YYEKEE (reference sequence). CDR3 loop: CASRQGASNEQFF. The CDR3 DNA sequence: TGTGCCAGCAGACAGGGGGCGAGCAATGAGCAGTTCTTC.

This clonotype turned up a few times. This chain links TRBV15 with TRBJ2-1; 10 positions match TRBD2. In germline, CDR1 is LNHNV, CDR2 YYDKDF (reference sequence). The trim removed 1 base at V and 4 bases at J, leaving 7 bases unmatched. This CDR3 is 17 amino acids long. The CDR3: CATSRAVAGGLYNEQFF. The DNA of the CDR3 is TGTGCCACCAGCAGAGCGGTAGCGGGAGGCCTTTACAATGAGCAGTTCTTC. The variable domain in full, with the rest retrieved from reference TRBV15 and TRBJ2-1, is DAMVIQNPRYQVTQFGKPVTLSCSQTLNHNVMYWYQQKSSQAPKLLFHYYDKDFNNEADTPDNFQSRRPNTSFCFLDIRSPGLGDTAMYLCATSRAVAGGLYNEQFFGPGTRLTVL.

This clonotype came up a few times. The rearrangement links TRBV12-3 or TRBV12-4 to TRBJ2-7, with 14 positions matching TRBD2. This CDR3 is built from 20 residues. Trimming at V came to 7 bases and at J to 3 bases, leaving 20 bases not matched to a gene. The CDR3 protein is CASINSGKTSGRAVVYEQYF. For the CDR3, the DNA is TGTGCCAGCATTAATTCCGGAAAGACTAGCGGGAGGGCCGTCGTCTACGAGCAGTACTTC.

The rearrangement uses TRBV7-2 and TRBJ2-1; D possibly corresponds to TRBD2 (5 bases). V was trimmed by 5 bases and J by 10 bases, leaving 15 bases between them. The V gene's germline CDR1 is SGHTA and CDR2 FQGNSA. The CDR3 length is 13 residues. CDR3 protein: CASSPRLAGEQFF. The CDR3 nucleotides read TGTGCCAGCAGCCCTCGTCTAGCCGGCGAGCAGTTCTTC. The full variable domain, completed using reference TRBV7-2 and TRBJ2-1, is GAGVSQSPSNKVTEKGKDVELRCDPISGHTALYWYRQSLGQGLEFLIYFQGNSAPDKSGLPSDRFSAERTGGSVSTLTIQRTQQEDSAVYLCASSPRLAGEQFFGPGTRLTVL.

This clonotype was observed a handful of times. This CDR3 reads CSAKPGQWSNEQFF. The CDR3 bases are TGCAGTGCTAAGCCGGGCCAATGGTCGAATGAGCAGTTCTTC. The rearrangement joins TRBV20-1 to TRBJ2-1, with unresolved D. With 4 bases removed from V and 7 bases from J, the gap between germline ends came to 17 bases. The CDR3 is 14 residues long. The germline V gene encodes CDR1 DFQATT and CDR2 SNEGSKA (reference sequence).

This clonotype was seen more than once but under ten times. V usage is TRBV20-1 and J usage is TRBJ2-7; the D gene is possibly TRBD2 (5 bases). Per germline, CDR1 DFQATT and CDR2 SNEGSKA (reference sequence). This CDR3 is built from 13 residues. V was clipped by 3 bases and J by 4 bases, with 13 bases between them. CDR3: CSARGNSEYEQYV. The CDR3 DNA reads as TGCAGTGCTAGGGGTAATAGCGAATACGAGCAGTACGTC.

The rearrangement links TRBV29-1 to TRBJ2-3; no definite D call. The V gene lost 4 bases and the J gene lost 5 bases, with 7 bases spanning the gap. In germline, CDR1 is SQVTM, CDR2 ANQGSEA. The CDR3 sequence is 11 residues long. The CDR3 loop reads CSVGMGDTQYF. The DNA for the CDR3 is TGCAGCGTTGGTATGGGAGATACGCAGTATTTT.

There are many counts of this clonotype. The chain joins TRBV9 to TRBJ2-5; D might be TRBD1 (5 bases). The V gene's germline CDR1 is SGDLS and CDR2 YYNGEE. This CDR3 region has 16 residues. Trimming shortened V by 3 bases and J by 2 bases, and 17 bases separated the two germline ends. DNA for the CDR3: TGTGCCAGCAGCGAACAGGATGTAGGAATGCAAGAGACCCAGTACTTC. The encoded protein is CASSEQDVGMQETQYF.

This clonotype has a handful of counts. The chain joins TRBV24-1 to TRBJ2-1; 8 nucleotides match TRBD1. Germline values: CDR1 KGHDR, CDR2 SFDVKD. The CDR3 runs to 13 residues. Trimming at V came to 4 bases and at J to 10 bases, leaving 5 bases not matched to a gene. The CDR3 DNA is TGTGCCACCAGTGACACTGACAGGGGCGAGCAGTTCTTC. Its translation is CATSDTDRGEQFF.

This sequence joins TRBV11-2 and TRBJ2-2; no reliable D call. The germline V and J ends were trimmed by 1 base and 1 base, with 10 bases remaining between them. CDR1 and CDR2 (germline): SGHAT, FQNNGV. The CDR3 extends over 16 amino acids. This CDR3 is CASSLAVLQNTGELFF. CDR3 bases: TGTGCCAGCAGCTTAGCCGTGTTGCAGAACACCGGGGAGCTGTTTTTT.

There are many counts of this clonotype. V usage is TRBV12-3 or TRBV12-4 and J usage is TRBJ1-3; 7 nucleotides line up with TRBD1. With V trimmed by 7 bases and J by 6 bases, 12 bases remained unmatched. CDR3 length equals 15 residues. CDR3 region: CASNFQDRSANTIYF. Here the CDR3 DNA reads TGTGCCAGCAACTTTCAGGACAGGTCCGCAAACACCATATATTTT.

The J gene is TRBJ2-7, the V gene TRBV20-1, with a possible D match to TRBD2 (6 bases). The CDR3 has 14 residues. V was pared by 3 bases and J by 3 bases, with 15 bases between. Germline V gene sequence: CDR1 DFQATT, CDR2 SNEGSKA (reference sequence). This chain's CDR3 is CSASGTVTDYEQYV. The CDR3 DNA sequence: TGCAGTGCTAGTGGGACTGTCACGGACTACGAGCAGTACGTC.

The chain uses TRBV7-2 and TRBJ2-7; 9 bases are shared with TRBD1. The CDR3 consists of 15 residues. Germline CDR1 is SGHTA and CDR2 is FQGNSA. Losses at the gene ends were 5 bases for V and 7 bases for J; bases not matched to a gene: 12. The CDR3 sequence is CASSPQGGQGWEQYF. CDR3 in DNA: TGTGCCAGCAGCCCCCAGGGGGGACAGGGTTGGGAGCAGTACTTC.

This clonotype showed up just a few times. J is TRBJ1-1 and V is TRBV9; D remains unclear. CDR3 length: 14 residues. Deletions cut 0 bases from V and 3 bases from J, with 9 bases between. Germline CDR1 is SGDLS and CDR2 is YYNGEE. CDR3 residues: CASSVVGPDTEAFF. The CDR3 DNA reads as TGTGCCAGCAGCGTAGTAGGGCCGGACACTGAAGCTTTCTTT.

This clonotype showed up just a few times. V and J are TRBV6-1 and TRBJ2-7; 7 bases align to TRBD2. With V trimmed by 8 bases and J by 2 bases, 9 bases remained unmatched. The CDR3 contains 14 residues. Germline CDR1 reads MNHNS; CDR2 reads SASEGT. The CDR3 loop reads CASGKLARPYEQYF. In nucleotides, the CDR3 is TGTGCCAGCGGTAAACTAGCGCGACCCTACGAGCAGTACTTC.

This clonotype appeared a few times. This chain joins TRBV20-1 and TRBJ2-1; D not resolved. Germline V CDR1 and CDR2: DFQATT, SNEGSKA (reference sequence). The V gene lost 4 bases and the J gene lost 3 bases, with 7 bases spanning the gap. This CDR3 region has 12 residues. The CDR3 DNA follows: TGCAGTGCTAAAACAGACTACAATGAGCAGTTCTTC. Its translation is CSAKTDYNEQFF.

This chain uses TRBV4-2 with TRBJ2-2, with 7 bases identical to TRBD1. Trimming cost V 0 bases and J 0 bases; bases outside gene matches: 1. The CDR3 covers 16 residues. Germline V gives CDR1 LGHNA, CDR2 YNFKEQ. CDR3 amino acids: CASSQETGANTGELFF. The CDR3, as DNA: TGTGCCAGCAGCCAAGAAACAGGGGCGAACACCGGGGAGCTGTTTTTT.

This clonotype has a handful of counts. The chain carries TRBV5-1 and TRBJ2-2; D gene uncertain. Trimming took 1 base from V and 0 from J, leaving 7 bases between them. CDR3 length equals 15 residues. Germline lookup yields CDR1 SGHRS and CDR2 YFSETQ. Here the CDR3 DNA reads TGCGCCAGCAGCTTGTCGCAGGCGAACACCGGGGAGCTGTTTTTT. Residues: CASSLSQANTGELFF.

This clonotype was counted many times. The chain joins TRBV3-1 to TRBJ1-3, with a tentative D call TRBD1 (6 bases). The CDR3 runs 16 residues. Trimming left V 4 bases short and J 0 bases short, with 13 bases between. Per the germline V gene, CDR1 is LGHDT and CDR2 is YNNKEL (reference sequence). CDR3 region: CASSLRYRDSGNTIYF. In DNA form, the CDR3 reads TGTGCCAGCAGCCTTAGGTACAGGGACTCTGGAAACACCATATATTTT.